This T cell receptor (beta chain) was profiled in a study of shared clonotypes between healthy human individuals. In regard to this clone: The antigen is unknown.

Genomic DNA of each subset was evenly split across several immunoSEQ plates. Each PCR replicate from the sorted subsets contained about 200 ng DNA, which is tens of thousands of T cell genomes. TCRdb's table, derived via immunoSEQ multiplex PCR, lists solely in-frame clones and lacks some. The sample records approximately 99,000 clones, roughly 70% being singletons. General study findings and limits: The low donor count limited represented genetic and exposure-history diversity.

V dropped 2 bases and J dropped 7; count of bases not matched to a gene: 7. The CDR3 contains 14 residues. CDR1 and CDR2 (germline): SQVTM, ANQGSEA. Every donor, a Caucasian adult, lived in Nashville, Tennessee. This TCR was recovered from a young woman in good health. Sequenced sample: memory CD8+ T cells sorted from blood. Regarding subset: CD45RO+ cells pooled with CCR7-negative TemRA cells. J is TRBJ1-2 and V is TRBV29-1; 10 positions agree with TRBD1. The CDR3 bases are TGCAGCGTTGAATTATCCGGGACAGGGGTTGGCTACACCTTC. Translated, it gives CSVELSGTGVGYTF.